The rows below give T cell receptor beta chains drawn from one sample of a study of CD8 T cells in Susac syndrome. One entry per CDR3 protein, called by TCRdb with MiXCR from the immunoSEQ multiplex PCR reads. The table has about 73,000 distinct CDR3 sequences, approximately 94% seen once. Sequenced sample: CD8+ T cells from PBMCs. All receptors come from a human donor with multiple sclerosis. CDR3s include the opening cysteine and the closing phenylalanine or tryptophan. The D gene is left open where the match is weak. Clone sizes are given selectively: once, few, many, or a class where the clone is expanded.

j_gene	d_gene	abundance	v_gene	CDR3nt	CDR3aa
TRBJ2-1	TRBD2	NA	TRBV2	TGTGCCAGCATTCGGGGGCTAGCGGGAGAGAGCTCCTACAATGAGCAGTTCTTC	CASIRGLAGESSYNEQFF
TRBJ2-2	TRBD1	once	TRBV6-1	TGTGCCAGCAGTGCCCGGGACAGGGCGAACACCGGGGAGCTGTTTTTT	CASSARDRANTGELFF
TRBJ2-7	NA	NA	TRBV7-9	TGTGCCAGCCTCCCTGGGGGACCGACCTACGAGCAGTACTTC	CASLPGGPTYEQYF
TRBJ2-7	NA	NA	TRBV6-2/TRBV6-3	TGTGCCAGCAGTTACTTACAGCTTTCCTACGAGCAGTACTTC	CASSYLQLSYEQYF
TRBJ2-3	TRBD2	NA	TRBV27	TGTGCCAGCAGCATCGGACTAGCGGGGGGTCAACCGCAGTATTTT	CASSIGLAGGQPQYF
TRBJ2-1	TRBD1	NA	TRBV10-1	TGCGCCAGCACCGAGGACAGGGTGGGAGATGAGCAGTTCTTC	CASTEDRVGDEQFF
TRBJ2-2	NA	once	TRBV3-1	TGTGCCAGCAGCCCGATGGGGGTCGCCGGGGAGCTGTTTTTT	CASSPMGVAGELFF
TRBJ1-1	NA	NA	TRBV7-6	TGTGCCAGCAGCCGATGGGCGGACGGGGGGAACACTGAAGCTTTCTTT	CASSRWADGGNTEAFF
TRBJ2-7	NA	NA	TRBV5-4	TGTGCCAGCAGCTACGAACAGGGGACTTTCTCGGACGAGCAGTACTTC	CASSYEQGTFSDEQYF
TRBJ1-2	NA	NA	TRBV6-5	TGTGCCAGCAGTTATCATGAAGACCCACGGCGGAACTATGGCTACACCTTC	CASSYHEDPRRNYGYTF
TRBJ2-7	NA	NA	TRBV29-1	TGCAGCTACCGGGACGGACGACACTACGAGCAGTACTTC	CSYRDGRHYEQYF
TRBJ2-2	TRBD1	NA	TRBV6-5	TGTGCCAGCAGTTACAGGGGACAGGGAATCAGGAACACCGGGGAGCTGTTTTTT	CASSYRGQGIRNTGELFF
TRBJ2-7	TRBD1	NA	TRBV19	TGTGCCAGTAGCATAAGGGACAGGGCCAACGAGCAGTACTTC	CASSIRDRANEQYF
TRBJ2-3	TRBD2	once	TRBV12-3/TRBV12-4	TGTGCCAGCAGCCCATGGACTAGCGGGAGTGCAGATACGCAGTATTTT	CASSPWTSGSADTQYF
TRBJ2-7	NA	NA	TRBV11-2	TGTGCCAGCAGCTTAGACCCTATCTACGAGCAGTACTTC	CASSLDPIYEQYF
TRBJ2-4	NA	NA	TRBV5-1	TGCGCCAGCAGCTTGGGGTCGCAGGATACGAACATTCAGTACTTC	CASSLGSQDTNIQYF
TRBJ2-3	NA	NA	TRBV5-1	TGCGCCAGCAGCCCCAGTAGGGAATTGGTCACAGATACGCAGTATTTT	CASSPSRELVTDTQYF
TRBJ2-1	TRBD1	NA	TRBV7-9	TGTGCCAGCAGCTCGGGACAGGGGAAGAATGAGCAGTTCTTC	CASSSGQGKNEQFF
TRBJ2-1	NA	NA	TRBV3-1	TGTGCCAGCAGCTCCCACGAGGGTACGCGGGAAGATGAGCAGTTCTTC	CASSSHEGTREDEQFF
TRBJ1-2	NA	NA	TRBV19	TGTGCCTCCACGGGACCGGACTATGGCTACACCTTC	CASTGPDYGYTF
TRBJ1-1	NA	NA	TRBV10-3	TGTGCCATCAGTGATGGGAAGGTGAACACTGAAGCTTTCTTT	CAISDGKVNTEAFF
TRBJ2-6	NA	once	TRBV6-5	TGTGCCAGCAGTAGGTTCTCTGGGGCCAACGTCCTGACTTTC	CASSRFSGANVLTF
TRBJ2-3	TRBD2	NA	TRBV9	TGTGCCAGCAGCGTAGGCGGGGGTGCAGATACGCAGTATTTT	CASSVGGGADTQYF
TRBJ1-2	NA	NA	TRBV29-1	TGCAGCGTTGAATACCCAGACAGAAACTATGGCTACACCTTC	CSVEYPDRNYGYTF
TRBJ2-5	TRBD1	once	TRBV27	TGTGCCAGCAGTTCGATTCTACAGGGGGAAGAGACCCAGTACTTC	CASSSILQGEETQYF
TRBJ1-2	TRBD1	NA	TRBV11-2	TGTGCCAGCAGCTTATTCCGGGACAGGGATGGCTACACCTTC	CASSLFRDRDGYTF
TRBJ1-1	TRBD1	NA	TRBV4-3	TGCGCCAGCAGCCATCCGACAGGGTGGACTGAAGCTTTCTTT	CASSHPTGWTEAFF
TRBJ2-7	TRBD1	NA	TRBV27	TGTGCCAGCAGTTCCACCGGGACAGGGGTTACGGAGCAGTACTTC	CASSSTGTGVTEQYF
TRBJ2-1	TRBD1	NA	TRBV29-1	TGCAGCGCCCCTCCAGGGGGCGAGGGTGAGCAGTTCTTC	CSAPPGGEGEQFF
TRBJ2-2	TRBD1	NA	TRBV27	TGTGCCAGCAGTTTCGGTCTACAGGGGGCGAGCACCGGGGAGCTGTTTTTT	CASSFGLQGASTGELFF
TRBJ2-3	NA	NA	TRBV24-1	TGTGCCACCAGTGGGACGGACTACACAGATACGCAGTATTTT	CATSGTDYTDTQYF
TRBJ1-5	TRBD1	NA	TRBV5-1	TGCGCCAGCAGGAAGGACAGGGGTAGTCAGCCCCAGCATTTT	CASRKDRGSQPQHF
TRBJ2-2	NA	NA	TRBV7-6	TGTGCCAGCAGCTTAGACAGGAACACCGGGGAGCTGTTTTTT	CASSLDRNTGELFF
TRBJ2-1	TRBD2	NA	TRBV11-2	TGTGCCAGCAGCTTATTGGTACTAGCGGGAGCCTCCTACAATGAGCAGTTCTTC	CASSLLVLAGASYNEQFF
TRBJ2-1	TRBD1	NA	TRBV7-9	TGTGCCAGCAGCCATGACACCGACAGGGTTGCGTTCTTC	CASSHDTDRVAFF
TRBJ1-3	NA	NA	TRBV27	TGTGCCAGCAGTTTTACGGCGTTCTCTGGAAACACCATATATTTT	CASSFTAFSGNTIYF
TRBJ2-7	TRBD1	NA	TRBV19	TGTGCCAGTAGTCCCCGGGACAGCCAATTTTCCTACGAGCAGTACTTC	CASSPRDSQFSYEQYF
TRBJ2-1	TRBD1	NA	TRBV5-1	TGCGCCAGCAATCTTGCGACAGGGGGGCGAAACCCCAATGAGCAGTTCTTC	CASNLATGGRNPNEQFF
TRBJ1-4	NA	NA	TRBV9	TGTGCCAGCAGCGCGAGACCAGGGGAGGCCGAAAAACTGTTTTTT	CASSARPGEAEKLFF
TRBJ2-5	NA	NA	TRBV12-3/TRBV12-4	TGTGCCAGCAGCCCAGGAATTCGGGAGACCCAGTACTTC	CASSPGIRETQYF
TRBJ2-7	TRBD1	NA	TRBV5-1	TGCGCCAGCAGCTGGGACAGTACCTACGAGCAGTACTTC	CASSWDSTYEQYF
TRBJ1-2	NA	NA	TRBV12-5	TGTGCTAGTGTTTTGAAAAGCGGACACTATGGCTACACCTTC	CASVLKSGHYGYTF
TRBJ1-5	NA	NA	TRBV15	TGTGCCACCAGCAGACCAACAGGGTCAAGCAATCAGCCCCAGCATTTT	CATSRPTGSSNQPQHF
TRBJ2-2	TRBD1	NA	TRBV9	TGTGCCAGCAGCGGGACAGGGGCCAACACCGGGGAGCTGTTTTTT	CASSGTGANTGELFF
TRBJ1-5	NA	NA	TRBV7-9	TGTGCCAGCAGCCCCAGTGAGGGAGGCGAGCCCCAGCATTTT	CASSPSEGGEPQHF
TRBJ2-7	TRBD2	NA	TRBV9	TGTGCCAGCAGCGTAGTTGGTCTAGCGGGAAGTTCCTACGAGCAGTACTTC	CASSVVGLAGSSYEQYF
TRBJ2-2	NA	NA	TRBV11-2	TGTGCCAGCAGCTTCCACAGGGTCGAGAACACCGGGGAGCTGTTTTTT	CASSFHRVENTGELFF
TRBJ2-5	NA	NA	TRBV9	TGTGCCAGCAGCGTAGGAAACGAGGCAAAAGAGACCCAGTACTTC	CASSVGNEAKETQYF